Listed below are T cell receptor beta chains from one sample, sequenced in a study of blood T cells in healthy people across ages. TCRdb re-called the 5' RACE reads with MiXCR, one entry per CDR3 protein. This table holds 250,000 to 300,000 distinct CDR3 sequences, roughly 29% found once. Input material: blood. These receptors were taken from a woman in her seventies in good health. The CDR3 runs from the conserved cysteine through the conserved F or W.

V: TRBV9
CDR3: CASSGGLAAYNEQFF

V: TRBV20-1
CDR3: CSARAISAIPSYNEQFF

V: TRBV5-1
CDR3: CASSHRTSGSTDTQYF

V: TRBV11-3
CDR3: CASSLDRTSGNEQYF

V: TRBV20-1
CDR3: CSASRGAKNIQYF

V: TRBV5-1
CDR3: CASSLGASGTGYGYTF

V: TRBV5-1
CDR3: CASSLMSVKETQYF

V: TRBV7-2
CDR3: CASSSRTGSETQYF

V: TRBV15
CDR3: CATSDRVDGPLHF

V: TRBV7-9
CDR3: CASSVSGVNTEAFF

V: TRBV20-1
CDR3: CSAPPGGIQETQYF

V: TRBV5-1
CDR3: CASSPRDNYGYTF

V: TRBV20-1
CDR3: CSARVVGEIVETQYF

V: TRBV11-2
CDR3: CASSLTGANTGELFF

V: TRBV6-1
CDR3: CAATAGLALNEQFF

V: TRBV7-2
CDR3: CASSLGGQGTNTIYF

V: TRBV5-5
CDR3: CASSSSGAFTDTQYF

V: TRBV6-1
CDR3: CASSELRTAYGYTF

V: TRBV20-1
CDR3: CSAPPRAGAGYNEQFF

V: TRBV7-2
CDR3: CASSLSRTSAGTQYF

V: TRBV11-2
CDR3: CASSLQGSIQETQYF

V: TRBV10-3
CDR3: CAISDPGTSGRGSYEQYF